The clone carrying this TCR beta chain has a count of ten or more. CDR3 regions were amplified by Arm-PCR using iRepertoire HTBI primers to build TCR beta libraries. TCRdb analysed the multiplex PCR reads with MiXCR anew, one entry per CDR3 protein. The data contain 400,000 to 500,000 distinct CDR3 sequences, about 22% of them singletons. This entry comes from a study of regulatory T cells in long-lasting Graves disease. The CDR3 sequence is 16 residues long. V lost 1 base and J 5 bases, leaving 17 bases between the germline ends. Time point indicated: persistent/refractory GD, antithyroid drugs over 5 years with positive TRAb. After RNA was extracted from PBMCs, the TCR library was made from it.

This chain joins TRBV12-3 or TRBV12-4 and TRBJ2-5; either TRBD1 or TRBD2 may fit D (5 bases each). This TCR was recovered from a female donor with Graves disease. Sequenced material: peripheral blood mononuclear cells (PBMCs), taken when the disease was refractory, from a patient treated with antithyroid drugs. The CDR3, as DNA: TGTGCCAGCAGTTTAGGGGACCGACCCGATGGGGAGACCCAGTACTTC. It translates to CASSLGDRPDGETQYF.